This T cell receptor (beta chain) was identified in a study of T cell repertoires in cytomegalovirus infection. CDR1 is SGHTA, CDR2 FQGTGA, per germline. With 1 base removed from V and 4 bases from J, the gap between germline ends came to 8 bases. The CDR3 is 15 amino acids. This clonotype appeared many times. Its antigen is currently unknown. TCRdb called the reads again in MiXCR, with one record for every CDR3 protein. The sample holds about 830,000 distinct CDR3 sequences; over 25% are singletons and the top ten take over 10%. The sequencing here drew on cultured CD8+ T cells from PBMCs, taken from culture after CMV antigen stimulation. This TCR came from a human donor in good health (CMV status not recorded). Some clones in this sample may be carry-over from other donors' samples. The V gene is TRBV7-3, the J gene TRBJ2-6; possible D gene TRBD2, 5 bases. The CDR3 bases are TGTGCCAGCAGCTTAAACGGGGAGGGGGCCAACGTCCTGACTTTC. Amino acid sequence: CASSLNGEGANVLTF.